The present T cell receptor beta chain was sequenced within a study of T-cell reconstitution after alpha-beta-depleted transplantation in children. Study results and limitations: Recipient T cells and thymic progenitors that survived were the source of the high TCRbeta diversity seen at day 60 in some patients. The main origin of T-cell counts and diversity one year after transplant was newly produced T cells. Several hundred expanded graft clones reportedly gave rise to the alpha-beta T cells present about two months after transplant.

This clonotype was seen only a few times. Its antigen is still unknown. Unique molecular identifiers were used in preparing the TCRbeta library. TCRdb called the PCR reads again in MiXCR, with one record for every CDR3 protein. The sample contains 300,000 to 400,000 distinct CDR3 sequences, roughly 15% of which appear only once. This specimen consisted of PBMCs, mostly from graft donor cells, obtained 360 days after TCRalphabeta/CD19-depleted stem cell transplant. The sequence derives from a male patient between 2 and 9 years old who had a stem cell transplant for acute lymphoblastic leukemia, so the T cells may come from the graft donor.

CDR3 DNA sequence: TGCGCCAGCAGCCAGCTAGACAGACTGAACACTGAAGCTTTCTTT. Protein product: CASSQLDRLNTEAFF. The chain has TRBV4-3 and TRBJ1-1; the D gene is possibly TRBD1 (5 bases). Germline CDR1 and CDR2: LGHNA and YSLEER. This CDR3 comprises 15 residues. The V end lost 3 bases, the J end lost 0 bases, and 11 bases lay between the germline ends.